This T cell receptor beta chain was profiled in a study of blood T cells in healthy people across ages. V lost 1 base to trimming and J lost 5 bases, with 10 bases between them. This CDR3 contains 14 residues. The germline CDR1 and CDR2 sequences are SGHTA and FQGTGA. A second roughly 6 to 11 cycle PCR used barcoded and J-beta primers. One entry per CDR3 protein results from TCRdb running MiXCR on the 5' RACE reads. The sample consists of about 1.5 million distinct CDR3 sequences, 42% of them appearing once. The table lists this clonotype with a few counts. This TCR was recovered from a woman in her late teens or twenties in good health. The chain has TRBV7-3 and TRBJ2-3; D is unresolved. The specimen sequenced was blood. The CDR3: CASSLNPWGDTQYF. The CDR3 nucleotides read TGTGCCAGCAGCTTAAACCCCTGGGGAGATACGCAGTATTTT.